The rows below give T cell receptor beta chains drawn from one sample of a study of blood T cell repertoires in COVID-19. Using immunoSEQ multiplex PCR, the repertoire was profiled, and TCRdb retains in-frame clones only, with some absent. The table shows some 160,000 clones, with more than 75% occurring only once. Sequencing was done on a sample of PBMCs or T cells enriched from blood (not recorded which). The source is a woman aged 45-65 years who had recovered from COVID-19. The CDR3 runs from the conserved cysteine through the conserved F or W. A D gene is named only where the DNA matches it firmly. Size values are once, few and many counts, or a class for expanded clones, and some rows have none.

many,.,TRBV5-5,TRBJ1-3,TGTGCCAGCAGCGGGACAGGAAACACCATATATTTT,CASSGTGNTIYF
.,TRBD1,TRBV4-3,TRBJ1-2,TGCGCCAGCAGCCAGGCCACCCAGGGGGCTAACTATGGCTACACCTTC,CASSQATQGANYGYTF
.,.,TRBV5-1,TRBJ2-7,TGCGCCAGCGGGACAACCCCCTACGAGCAGTACTTC,CASGTTPYEQYF
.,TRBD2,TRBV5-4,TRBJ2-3,TGTGCCAGCACAGCGGGGGGGCAGATAGATACGCAGTATTTT,CASTAGGQIDTQYF
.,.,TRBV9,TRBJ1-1,TGTGCCAGCAGCGTAAGTCAGGGCACTGAAGCTTTCTTT,CASSVSQGTEAFF
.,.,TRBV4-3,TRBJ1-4,TGCGCCAGCAGCCGCCTTGGGTCAGGGGATGAAAAACTGTTTTTT,CASSRLGSGDEKLFF
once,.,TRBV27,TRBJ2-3,TGTGCCAGCAGCCAAGGCCCGGGGGATACGCAGTATTTT,CASSQGPGDTQYF
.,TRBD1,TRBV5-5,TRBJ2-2,TGTGCCAGCAGCTTGGACGACAGGGCCGGGGAGCTGTTTTTT,CASSLDDRAGELFF
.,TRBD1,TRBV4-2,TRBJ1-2,TGTGCCAGCAGCCAAGAGGCAGGGGGCCATGGCTACACCTTC,CASSQEAGGHGYTF
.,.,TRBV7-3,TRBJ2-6,TGTGCCAGCAGCTTACAAGCAGGGATCGGGGCCAACGTCCTGACTTTC,CASSLQAGIGANVLTF